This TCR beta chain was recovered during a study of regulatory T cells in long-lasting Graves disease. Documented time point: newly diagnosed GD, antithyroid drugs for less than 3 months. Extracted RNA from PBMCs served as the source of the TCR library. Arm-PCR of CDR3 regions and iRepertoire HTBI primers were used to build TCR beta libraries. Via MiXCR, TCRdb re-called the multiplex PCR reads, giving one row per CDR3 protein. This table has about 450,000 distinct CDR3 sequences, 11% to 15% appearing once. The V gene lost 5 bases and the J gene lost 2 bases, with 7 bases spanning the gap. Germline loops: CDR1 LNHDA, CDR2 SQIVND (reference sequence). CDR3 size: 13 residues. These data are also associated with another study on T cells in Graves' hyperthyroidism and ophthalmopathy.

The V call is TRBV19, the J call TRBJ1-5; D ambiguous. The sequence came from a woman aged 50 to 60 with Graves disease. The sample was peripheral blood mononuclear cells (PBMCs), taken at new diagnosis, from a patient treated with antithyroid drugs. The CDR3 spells CASSHRGNQPQHF. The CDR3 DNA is TGTGCCAGTAGTCACCGAGGCAATCAGCCCCAGCATTTT.